This T cell receptor beta chain appears in the sequencing data of a study of OX40 agonist ivuxolimab in advanced cancers. As for the study in general: Prior checkpoint blockade (anti-PD-1, anti-PD-L1 or anti-CTLA-4) was permitted; approximately 40% had it.

V was clipped by 0 bases and J by 4 bases, with 8 bases between them. The germline gives CDR1 SGHDT, CDR2 YYEEEE. There are 13 residues in the CDR3. The data were produced by immunoSEQ multiplex PCR, yet TCRdb's version contains in-frame clones alone and is incomplete. This repertoire shows about 28,000 clones, approximately 86% found once; its top ten account for 28%. Details on this clone: Its antigen is undetermined.

General study points: By week 6 at 0.1 to 3.0 mg/kg, blood CD4+ and CD8+ T cells had expanded clonally. Partial responders at 0.1-3.0 mg/kg had among the lowest clonal expansion.

The sequence came from an adult with an advanced solid tumor such as melanoma, head and neck, liver or kidney cancer. The specimen comprised CD4+ or CD8+ T cells sorted from blood, sampled in a trial of the OX40 agonist ivuxolimab. The V call is TRBV5-6, the J call TRBJ2-7; either TRBD1 or TRBD2 may supply D (5 bases each). CDR3 in amino acids: CASSLGGVYEQYF. The CDR3 bases are TGTGCCAGCAGCTTGGGAGGGGTATACGAGCAGTACTTC.